The 30 T cell receptor beta chains presented below share a single source sample, sequenced in a study of T cell responses to AZD1222 COVID-19 vaccine. The method was immunoSEQ multiplex PCR; TCRdb's version includes in-frame clones alone and lacks a portion of them. The sample yields 150,000 to 190,000 clones, less than 90% seen once. This sample comprised peripheral blood, obtained after recovery from COVID-19. Receptors originate from an adult who had recovered from COVID-19.

The chain joins TRBV6-5 to TRBJ2-7, with TRBD1 matching over 7 bases. V lost 6 bases to trimming and J lost 6 bases; unmatched junction nucleotides: 5. The germline V gene encodes CDR1 MNHEY and CDR2 SVGAGI. The CDR3 sequence is 12 residues long. In DNA, the CDR3 is TGTGCCAGCAGCGACAGGGTAACCGAGCAGTACTTC. This sequence encodes CASSDRVTEQYF.

This chain connects TRBV3-1 (or the pseudogene TRBV3-2) to TRBJ2-5; tentatively, D is TRBD1 (6 bases). Germline CDR1 is LGHDT and CDR2 is YNNKEL (reference sequence). Trimming took off 2 bases at V and 4 bases at J, with 11 bases between the two ends. This CDR3 has 14 residues. The CDR3 region has the DNA TGTGCCAGCAGCCAAAATAGAGGGGGAGAGACCCAGTACTTC. Its translation: CASSQNRGGETQYF.

V and J are TRBV11-1 and TRBJ2-1; TRBD2 is a possible D gene (5 bases). The CDR3 is 13 residues long. Germline assignment: CDR1 SGHAT and CDR2 FQDESV (reference sequence). V was clipped by 4 bases and J by 6 bases, with 10 bases between them. The CDR3 region has the DNA TGTGCCAGCAGCTCCCCGGGAACCAATGAGCAGTTCTTC. Translated, it gives CASSSPGTNEQFF.

V and J are TRBV6-5 and TRBJ2-3; D remains ambiguous. Trimming shortened V by 0 bases and J by 5 bases, and 9 bases separated the two germline ends. CDR3 length: 14 amino acids. Germline CDR1 MNHEY, CDR2 SVGAGI. DNA of the CDR3: TGTGCCAGCAGTTACTCGGGTCTTCTAGATACGCAGTATTTT. It yields the protein CASSYSGLLDTQYF.

This clone occurred once. The CDR3, as DNA: TGTGCCAGCAGTGACGGTAAGGGTCCGCCCGAAGGTAATTCACCCCTCCACTTT. Residues: CASSDGKGPPEGNSPLHF. This chain uses TRBV6-4 with TRBJ1-6; no reliable D call. The V gene's germline CDR1 is MRHNA and CDR2 SNTAGT. This CDR3 spans 18 amino acids. Trimming left V 2 bases short and J 6 bases short, with 20 bases between.

V gene TRBV9 combines with J gene TRBJ2-5; possible D gene TRBD1, 5 bases. The CDR3 length is 15 residues. Trimming pared 0 bases from V and 4 bases from J, leaving 13 bases between. The V gene's germline CDR1 is SGDLS and CDR2 YYNGEE. The CDR3 DNA sequence: TGTGCCAGCAGCGTAGATCCAGGGCAAGGAGAGACCCAGTACTTC. Amino acid sequence: CASSVDPGQGETQYF.

This clone has just one count. The chain carries TRBV28 and TRBJ2-7; the match to TRBD2 covers 7 bases. CDR3 length: 14 residues. J lost 5 bases, V lost 5 bases, and 9 bases had no gene match. Germline assignment: CDR1 MDHEN and CDR2 SYDVKM. The CDR3, as DNA: TGTGCCAGCAGTCCCCCAGGGAGGGACCACGAGCAGTACTTC. Encoded protein: CASSPPGRDHEQYF.

This chain connects TRBV3-1 (or the pseudogene TRBV3-2) to TRBJ1-4, with D uncertain. The CDR3 extends over 18 amino acids. Germline assignment: CDR1 LGHDT and CDR2 YNNKEL (reference sequence). Trimming pared 2 bases from V and 5 bases from J, leaving 21 bases between. As DNA, the CDR3 is TGTGCCAGCAGCCAATTTGGGTGGTTTGGGTCGAGAAATGAAAAACTGTTTTTT. Translated: CASSQFGWFGSRNEKLFF.

This chain links TRBV28 with TRBJ1-6, with a weak D call TRBD1 (6 bases). This CDR3 is 14 amino acids long. Germline V gene lookup returns CDR1 MDHEN and CDR2 SYDVKM. The V gene lost 3 bases and the J gene lost 8 bases, with 11 bases spanning the gap. CDR3 sequence reads: CASSFYREYSPLHF. CDR3 DNA: TGTGCCAGCAGTTTCTACAGGGAGTATTCACCCCTCCACTTT.

The V gene is TRBV7-9, the J gene TRBJ1-2, with 7 nucleotides matching TRBD1. The V gene's germline CDR1 is SEHNR and CDR2 FQNEAQ (reference sequence). CDR3 length equals 15 residues. V gave up 6 bases and J gave up 0 bases; unmatched junction bases: 7. CDR3 in DNA: TGTGCCAGCAGTAAGCCCGGGACAGCTAACTATGGCTACACCTTC. Translating it yields CASSKPGTANYGYTF.

The rearrangement joins TRBV10-3 to TRBJ1-1; a possible D gene is TRBD1 (6 bases). CDR3 length: 13 amino acids. Germline-derived CDR1 and CDR2 are ENHRY and SYGVKD. V shed 4 bases and J shed 0 bases, with 6 bases lying between them. The CDR3 protein is CAISAGVNTEAFF. In nucleotides, the CDR3 is TGTGCCATCAGTGCAGGGGTGAACACTGAAGCTTTCTTT.

The chain has TRBV9 and TRBJ1-3; TRBD1 might be the D (5 bases). The CDR3 spans 15 residues. Trimming cost V 0 bases and J 0 bases, with 7 bases left between them. CDR1 SGDLS and CDR2 YYNGEE come from the germline V gene. The CDR3 bases are TGTGCCAGCAGCGTAGAACAGGACTCTGGAAACACCATATATTTT. Translating gives CASSVEQDSGNTIYF.

The chain links TRBV19 to TRBJ1-5; 10 bases are shared with TRBD1. V shed 3 bases, J shed 7 bases, and the junction held 6 bases outside the gene matches. Per the germline V gene, CDR1 is LNHDA and CDR2 is SQIVND (reference sequence). The CDR3 is made up of 15 amino acids. The CDR3 DNA reads as TGTGCCAGTAGTATTAGGACAGGGGGGAGGCAGCCCCAGCATTTT. Its protein is CASSIRTGGRQPQHF.

DNA for the CDR3: TGTGCCAGCAGCAAGGACAGCGGGGCATCCTACGAGCAGTACTTC. It codes for CASSKDSGASYEQYF. The V call is TRBV27, the J call TRBJ2-7; tentative D call: TRBD2 (7 bases). Germline assignment: CDR1 MNHEY and CDR2 SMNVEV (reference sequence). Trimming stripped 6 bases from V and 1 base from J, with 16 bases between. This CDR3 spans 15 amino acids.

The chain couples TRBV11-1 to TRBJ1-4, with a tentative D call TRBD1 (5 bases). CDR3 size: 15 residues. CDR1 SGHAT and CDR2 FQDESV come from the germline V gene (reference sequence). Trimming took 4 bases from V and 14 from J, leaving 23 bases between them. CDR3 sequence (DNA): TGTGCCAGCAGCTCCTATTCCGGGACGAATGCCTTTCTGTTTTTT. This gives the protein CASSSYSGTNAFLFF. The variable domain in full, with the rest retrieved from reference TRBV11-1 and TRBJ1-4, is EAEVAQSPRYKITEKSQAVAFWCDPISGHATLYWYRQILGQGPELLVQFQDESVVDDSQLPKDRFSAERLKGVDSTLKIQPAELGDSAMYLCASSSYSGTNAFLFFGSGTQLSVL.

V and J are TRBV28 and TRBJ2-3; 7 bases line up with TRBD2. Germline CDR1 is MDHEN and CDR2 is SYDVKM. With V trimmed by 6 bases and J by 0 bases, 6 bases remained unmatched. The CDR3 extends over 15 amino acids. The CDR3 region is CASSPSGESTDTQYF. DNA for the CDR3: TGTGCCAGCAGCCCTAGCGGAGAAAGCACAGATACGCAGTATTTT.

The chain recombines TRBV12-2 with TRBJ1-6. TRBV12-2 is listed as a pseudogene. The CDR3 loop spans 18 amino acids. CDR3 in DNA: TGTGCAAGTCGCCTCAAGGCTACCGACGAGAATTATAATTCACCCCTCCACTTT. Residues: CASRLKATDENYNSPLHF.

V is TRBV6-7 and J is TRBJ2-7; D may correspond to TRBD1 or TRBD2 (6 bases each). TRBV6-7 has ORF status, its function being uncertain. V shed 0 bases and J shed 2 bases, with 14 bases lying between them. CDR3 length: 16 residues. The CDR3 coding sequence is TGTGCCAGCAGTTACTCAGGGGGGAGGTGCGCCTACGAGCAGTACTTC. Encoded protein: CASSYSGGRCAYEQYF.

The gene calls are TRBV28 and TRBJ2-7, with TRBD1 identical over 7 bases. The germline gives CDR1 MDHEN, CDR2 SYDVKM. The V and J ends lost 7 bases and 0 bases, in that order; junction bases with no gene match: 6. The CDR3 totals 14 residues. The DNA of the CDR3 is TGTGCCAGCACCCTGACAGGGCACTCCTACGAGCAGTACTTC. Its protein is CASTLTGHSYEQYF.

This chain connects TRBV5-1 to TRBJ2-5, with D perhaps matching TRBD2 (6 bases). V was shortened by 8 bases and J by 2 bases, with 13 bases between the two germline ends. Germline V lookup: CDR1 SGHRS, CDR2 YFSETQ. This CDR3 is 13 amino acids long. CDR3 DNA: TGCGCCAGTAACTGGGACTCACAAGAGACCCAGTACTTC. It translates to CASNWDSQETQYF.

The CDR3 region has the DNA TGTGCCAGTAGTATACAAGCAGGGACTTCCTACGAGCAGTACTTC. Translating it yields CASSIQAGTSYEQYF. J is TRBJ2-7 and V is TRBV19; D perhaps matches TRBD2 (6 bases). The V gene's germline CDR1 is LNHDA and CDR2 SQIVND (reference sequence). Trimming stripped 2 bases from V and 1 base from J, with 12 bases between. The CDR3 consists of 15 residues. Drawing the rest from reference TRBV19 and TRBJ2-7, the complete variable domain is DGGITQSPKYLFRKEGQNVTLSCEQNLNHDAMYWYRQDPGQGLRLIYYSQIVNDFQKGDIAEGYSVSREKKESFPLTVTSAQKNPTAFYLCASSIQAGTSYEQYFGPGTRLTVT.

As to this clone: A read error may account for a junction end that differs from germline. V gene TRBV6-1 combines with J gene TRBJ2-7; the D is unclear. CDR1 is MNHNS, CDR2 SASEGT, per germline. The CDR3 runs to 12 residues. CDR3 residues: CASSSTRVNVNF. As DNA, the CDR3 is TGTGCCAGCAGTTCTACCCGTGTCAATGTGAACTTC.

The rearrangement uses TRBV5-4 and TRBJ1-2; 7 positions match TRBD1. Per germline, CDR1 SGHNT and CDR2 YYREEE (reference sequence). Losses at the gene ends were 4 bases for V and 4 bases for J; bases not matched to a gene: 4. The CDR3 length is 13 residues. The CDR3 DNA reads as TGTGCCAGCAGCCAGACAGGGTCCTATGGCTACACCTTC. This encodes CASSQTGSYGYTF.

The chain couples TRBV6-5 to TRBJ2-5, with 7 bases fitting TRBD1. The germline V gene has CDR1 MNHEY and CDR2 SVGAGI. Unmatched junction bases numbered 4, after V lost 0 bases and J lost 3 bases. The CDR3 consists of 15 residues. The CDR3, as DNA: TGTGCCAGCAGTTACTCGGCCGGGACAGAAGAGACCCAGTACTTC. This gives the protein CASSYSAGTEETQYF.

The V and J genes are TRBV5-1 and TRBJ2-7, with D possibly TRBD1 on 6 matching bases. The germline gives CDR1 SGHRS, CDR2 YFSETQ. The length of the CDR3 is 15 residues. Trimming took off 6 bases at V and 3 bases at J, with 19 bases between the two ends. The CDR3 protein is CASTSGDRIDYEQYF. The DNA for the CDR3 is TGCGCCAGCACCTCAGGTGACAGGATCGACTACGAGCAGTACTTC.

The genes are TRBV2 and TRBJ1-1; D not certain. There are 12 residues in the CDR3. CDR1 and CDR2 from the germline V gene are SNHLY and FYNNEI. V was shortened by 5 bases and J by 7 bases, with 11 bases between the two germline ends. This CDR3 reads CASSSGIGEAFF. DNA of the CDR3: TGTGCCAGCAGTTCCGGCATTGGTGAAGCTTTCTTT.

This clone was counted between two and nine times. V and J are TRBV5-1 and TRBJ2-3; perhaps TRBD1 as D (5 bases). V shed 2 bases and J shed 0 bases, with 10 bases lying between them. The length of the CDR3 is 15 residues. Germline V lookup: CDR1 SGHRS, CDR2 YFSETQ. CDR3 nucleotide sequence: TGCGCCAGCAGCTTAGGGGTGCACAGCACAGATACGCAGTATTTT. Its translation: CASSLGVHSTDTQYF.

The CDR3 reads CASSSTSSGGETQYF. The CDR3 DNA sequence: TGTGCCAGTAGTTCCACCTCTAGCGGGGGAGAGACCCAGTACTTC. The chain combines TRBV19 with TRBJ2-5; 10 bases are shared with TRBD2. The CDR3 covers 15 residues. The V gene end was trimmed by 5 bases and the J gene end by 4 bases; junction bases not matched to a gene: 7. Looked up from germline, CDR1 is LNHDA and CDR2 is SQIVND (reference sequence).

This chain links TRBV7-8 with TRBJ2-7; D may be TRBD1 (5 bases). V was clipped by 2 bases and J by 5 bases, with 13 bases between them. CDR1 is SGHVS and CDR2 is FQNEAQ in the germline V gene. CDR3 length: 14 residues. This CDR3 is CASSLYDSRDEQYF. The CDR3 DNA is TGTGCCAGCAGCTTATACGACAGCCGTGACGAGCAGTACTTC.

V usage is TRBV7-2 and J usage is TRBJ1-1, with D maybe TRBD1 (6 bases). The V gene's germline CDR1 is SGHTA and CDR2 FQGNSA. Trimming left V 7 bases short and J 4 bases short, with 19 bases between. The CDR3 sequence is 15 residues long. The CDR3 reads CASTFQAGGGTEAFF. DNA of the CDR3: TGTGCCAGCACCTTCCAAGCGGGGGGCGGCACTGAAGCTTTCTTT. Full variable domain (outside the CDR3, taken from reference TRBV7-2 and TRBJ1-1): GAGVSQSPSNKVTEKGKDVELRCDPISGHTALYWYRQSLGQGLEFLIYFQGNSAPDKSGLPSDRFSAERTGGSVSTLTIQRTQQEDSAVYLCASTFQAGGGTEAFFGQGTRLTVV.